Below are 14 T cell receptor beta chains sequenced from a single sample in a study of cytomegalovirus exposure and HLA in healthy donors. 13 Jbeta primers and 60 Vbeta primers were used for the PCR. The repertoire was sequenced with immunoSEQ multiplex PCR; TCRdb's copy has only in-frame clones and lacks some. The data hold 95,000 to 100,000 clones, with around 79% observed a single time. Sequencing was performed on PBMCs. All receptors derive from a woman aged 40 to 49 in good health and CMV-seronegative.

This clone was detected a few times. This sequence joins TRBV6-5 and TRBJ1-2, with a possible D match to TRBD1 (6 bases). The V gene lost 7 bases and the J gene lost 7 bases, with 13 bases spanning the gap. From germline, CDR1 is MNHEY and CDR2 SVGAGI. The CDR3 runs to 12 residues. CDR3 in amino acids: CASTVRGLGYTF. Here the CDR3 DNA reads TGTGCCAGCACGGTGCGGGGGCTTGGCTACACCTTC.

This clone was observed a handful of times. The rearrangement joins TRBV5-4 to TRBJ2-6; D is uncertain. The CDR3 is 16 residues long. The V end was cut by 0 bases, the J end by 2 bases, with 9 bases between. Germline assignment: CDR1 SGHNT and CDR2 YYREEE (reference sequence). The CDR3 loop reads CASSLVLLTGANVLTF. CDR3 sequence (DNA): TGTGCCAGCAGCTTGGTACTACTTACTGGGGCCAACGTCCTGACTTTC.

In nucleotides, the CDR3 is TGTGCCAGCAGATCCGGGACTAGCGGGAGAAGAGGTGTAGATACGCAGTATTTT. It specifies CASRSGTSGRRGVDTQYF. The chain recombines TRBV28 with TRBJ2-3, with 14 bases identical to TRBD2. CDR3 size: 18 residues. V dropped 6 bases and J dropped 5; count of bases not matched to a gene: 13. Germline V gives CDR1 MDHEN, CDR2 SYDVKM.

This chain joins TRBV29-1 and TRBJ1-1, with D unresolved. In germline, CDR1 is SQVTM, CDR2 ANQGSEA. The CDR3 has 13 residues. Trimming pared 4 bases from V and 0 bases from J, leaving 9 bases between. The CDR3 sequence is CSVGEGMNTEAFF. In nucleotides, the CDR3 is TGCAGCGTTGGAGAGGGCATGAACACTGAAGCTTTCTTT.

V gene TRBV7-6 combines with J gene TRBJ2-2, with 7 bases fitting TRBD1. CDR3 length equals 16 residues. V was clipped by 1 base and J by 1 base; unmatched bases: 3. Looked up from germline, CDR1 is SGHVS and CDR2 is FNYEAQ. The CDR3 here is CASSLVWDRNTGELFF. In DNA form, the CDR3 reads TGTGCCAGCAGCTTAGTTTGGGACAGGAACACCGGGGAGCTGTTTTTT.

The V and J genes are TRBV2 and TRBJ2-7; 11 bases match TRBD2. V gave up 5 bases and J gave up 3 bases; unmatched junction bases: 9. The V gene's germline CDR1 is SNHLY and CDR2 FYNNEI. CDR3 length equals 16 residues. This CDR3 reads CASSLSGLAGFYEQYF. The CDR3 DNA reads as TGTGCCAGCAGTTTGAGTGGACTAGCGGGTTTCTACGAGCAGTACTTC.

The chain uses TRBV4-3 and TRBJ1-1, with TRBD1 matching 8 bases. Germline V CDR1 and CDR2: LGHNA, YSLEER. CDR3 size: 17 residues. V was clipped by 1 base and J by 0 bases; unmatched bases: 7. CDR3 in amino acids: CASSQVRDRGLNTEAFF. CDR3 in DNA: TGCGCCAGCAGCCAAGTAAGAGACAGGGGCTTGAACACTGAAGCTTTCTTT.

The chain has TRBV15 and TRBJ1-2, with D possibly TRBD1 on 6 matching bases. Germline V CDR1 and CDR2: LNHNV, YYDKDF (reference sequence). The CDR3 sequence is 13 residues long. Trimming removed 0 bases from V and 6 bases from J, with 8 bases in between. The DNA for the CDR3 is TGTGCCACCAGCAGAGACCGACAGGATGGCTACACCTTC. Amino acids: CATSRDRQDGYTF.

As regards this clone: The junction shows a germline mismatch at one end, possibly a read error. The chain recombines TRBV7-7 with TRBJ2-5; D is undetermined. Germline loops: CDR1 SSHAT, CDR2 FNYEAQ (reference sequence). This CDR3 has 13 residues. The CDR3 nucleotides read TGTGCTAGCAGCTTTGGCCAACAAGAGACCCAGTACTTC. Translating it yields CASSFGQQETQYF.

The rearrangement uses TRBV27 and TRBJ2-7, with D possibly matching TRBD1 (6 bases). The CDR3 is 14 residues long. Germline assignment: CDR1 MNHEY and CDR2 SMNVEV (reference sequence). Trimming cost V 3 bases and J 0 bases, with 9 bases left between them. In DNA form, the CDR3 reads TGTGCCAGCAGTTTGTCAGGGGCCTCCTACGAGCAGTACTTC. It codes for CASSLSGASYEQYF.

The chain employs TRBV4-3 and TRBJ2-1, with TRBD1 matching 7 bases. The CDR3 length is 14 residues. With V trimmed by 4 bases and J by 0 bases, 0 bases remained unmatched. Germline CDR1 reads LGHNA; CDR2 reads YSLEER. The CDR3 DNA sequence: TGCGCCAGCAGCCGGGACAGCTCCTACAATGAGCAGTTCTTC. Translation gives CASSRDSSYNEQFF.

This clone was found once. The J gene is TRBJ2-2, the V gene TRBV7-9; 8 positions match TRBD2. The germline gives CDR1 SEHNR, CDR2 FQNEAQ (reference sequence). Losses at the gene ends were 1 base for V and 5 bases for J; bases not matched to a gene: 9. This CDR3 region has 17 residues. The CDR3 nucleotides read TGTGCCAGCAGCTTAGGCCTGGAGCGGGAGTTAACCGGGGAGCTGTTTTTT. This sequence encodes CASSLGLERELTGELFF.

This clone was picked up a small number of times. The V call is TRBV6-6, the J call TRBJ2-2; D call uncertain. V was cut by 6 bases and J by 7 bases, with 9 bases left in between. Germline lookup yields CDR1 MNHNY and CDR2 SVGAGI (reference sequence). The CDR3 covers 12 residues. As DNA, the CDR3 is TGTGCCAGCAGGGTGTTCAGCGGGGAGCTGTTTTTT. It specifies CASRVFSGELFF.

The chain combines TRBV18 with TRBJ1-2; maybe TRBD1 (5 bases). The CDR3 consists of 16 residues. Germline V gene data show CDR1 as KGHSH and CDR2 as LQKENI. V lost 1 base and J 8 bases, leaving 20 bases between the germline ends. CDR3 in amino acids: CASSPQQARANRGYTF. The CDR3 nucleotides read TGTGCCAGCTCACCACAACAGGCAAGGGCCAATCGAGGCTACACCTTC. Together with reference TRBV18 and TRBJ1-2, the CDR3 gives the full variable domain: NAGVMQNPRHLVRRRGQEARLRCSPMKGHSHVYWYRQLPEEGLKFMVYLQKENIIDESGMPKERFSAEFPKEGPSILRIQQVVRGDSAAYFCASSPQQARANRGYTFGSGTRLTVV.